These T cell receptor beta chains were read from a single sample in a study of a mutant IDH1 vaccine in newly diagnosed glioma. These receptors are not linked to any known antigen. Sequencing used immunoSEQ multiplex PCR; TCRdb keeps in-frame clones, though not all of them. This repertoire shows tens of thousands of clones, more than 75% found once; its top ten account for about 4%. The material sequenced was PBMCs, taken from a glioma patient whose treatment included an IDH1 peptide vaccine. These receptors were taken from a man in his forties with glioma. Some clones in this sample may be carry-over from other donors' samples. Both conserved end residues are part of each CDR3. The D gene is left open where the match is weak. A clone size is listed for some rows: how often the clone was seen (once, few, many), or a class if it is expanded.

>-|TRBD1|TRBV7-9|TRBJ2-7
CASSRDSSYEQYF
TGTGCCAGCAGCCGGGACAGCTCCTACGAGCAGTACTTC
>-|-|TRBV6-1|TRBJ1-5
CASSDPGFNQPQHF
TGTGCCAGCAGTGATCCGGGGTTCAATCAGCCCCAGCATTTT
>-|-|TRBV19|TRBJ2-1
CASSIVATSNEQFF
TGTGCCAGTAGTATAGTGGCCACAAGCAATGAGCAGTTCTTC
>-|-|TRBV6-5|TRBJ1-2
CASSSGTSGYTF
TGTGCCAGCAGTTCGGGGACGAGTGGCTACACCTTC
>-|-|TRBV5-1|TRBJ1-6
CASSVGWGSPLHF
TGCGCCAGCAGCGTCGGCTGGGGATCACCCCTCCACTTT
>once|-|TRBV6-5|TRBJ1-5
CASSPDSYSNQPQHF
TGTGCCAGCAGCCCCGACAGTTATAGCAATCAGCCCCAGCATTTT
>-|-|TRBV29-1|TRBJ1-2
CSATRGGGYTF
TGCAGCGCTACAAGGGGCGGGGGCTACACCTTC
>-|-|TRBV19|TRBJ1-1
CASSIDLGRRAFF
TGTGCCAGTAGTATAGATCTGGGGAGGCGAGCTTTCTTT
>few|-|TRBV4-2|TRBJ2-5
CASSQERQETQYF
TGTGCCAGCAGCCAAGAGCGTCAAGAGACCCAGTACTTC
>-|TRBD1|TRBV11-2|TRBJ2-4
CASSSGTALAKNIQYF
TGTGCCAGCAGCTCCGGGACAGCTCTAGCCAAAAACATTCAGTACTTC
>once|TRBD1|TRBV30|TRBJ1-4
CAWSAEQGAEKLFF
TGTGCCTGGAGTGCGGAACAGGGGGCGGAAAAACTGTTTTTT
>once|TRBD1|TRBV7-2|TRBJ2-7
CASTFRDSSYEQYF
TGTGCCAGCACCTTTAGGGACAGCTCCTACGAGCAGTACTTC